This TCR beta chain was recovered during a study of identical twins. TCRdb reprocessed the 5' RACE reads with MiXCR, giving one entry per CDR3 protein. The data show more than 400,000 distinct CDR3 sequences, 15% seen once. The length of the CDR3 is 14 residues. V was trimmed by 8 bases and J by 0 bases, leaving 11 bases between them. This clonotype appeared a few times. Healthy Caucasians were all of the donors. The same data also contributed to another study, on yellow fever vaccine responses in identical twins.

The sequence was obtained from a woman between 18 and 29 years old in good health. This chain joins TRBV12-3 or TRBV12-4 and TRBJ2-1, with TRBD2 as a possible D gene (6 bases). Input material: CD4+ T cells sorted from blood. DNA for the CDR3: TGTGCCAGCGAATATAGCGGCTCCTACAATGAGCAGTTCTTC. It codes for CASEYSGSYNEQFF.